Shown below are 13 T cell receptor beta chains from a single sample sequenced in a study of T cell responses to AZD1222 COVID-19 vaccine. The repertoire was sequenced with immunoSEQ multiplex PCR; TCRdb's copy has only in-frame clones and lacks some. The table lists approximately 120,000 clones, approximately 85% of them singletons, with around 4.4% in the top ten. The specimen comprised peripheral blood, sampled 28 days after the second AZD1222 dose. The receptors originated from an adult who received the AZD1222 COVID-19 vaccine.

This clone has only one observation. The chain carries TRBV11-1 and TRBJ2-1; 12 positions match TRBD1. Trimming removed 1 base from V and 9 bases from J; junction bases left unmatched: 4. CDR1 and CDR2 from the germline V gene are SGHAT and FQDESV (reference sequence). The CDR3 length is 15 residues. CDR3 sequence (DNA): TGTGCCAGCAGCTTAGGCGGGGACAGGGGGCTTGAGCAGTTCTTC. This encodes CASSLGGDRGLEQFF.

The J gene is TRBJ1-5, the V gene TRBV28; D is unresolved. CDR1 MDHEN and CDR2 SYDVKM come from the germline V gene. V lost 4 bases, J lost 7 bases, and 11 bases lay in between. CDR3 length: 13 residues. CDR3 protein: CASSYAPAQPQHF. In DNA, the CDR3 is TGTGCCAGCAGTTATGCGCCGGCCCAGCCCCAGCATTTT.

The chain combines TRBV13 with TRBJ1-4; D is uncertain. Trimming took 0 bases from V and 7 from J, leaving 15 bases between them. In germline, CDR1 is PRHDT, CDR2 FYEKMQ (reference sequence). This CDR3 comprises 16 residues. CDR3 protein: CASSLGIYSPSEKLFF. CDR3 DNA: TGTGCCAGCAGCTTAGGGATCTACAGCCCGAGTGAAAAACTGTTTTTT.

V gene TRBV7-6 combines with J gene TRBJ2-2, with 7 bases aligning to TRBD1. The CDR3 has 17 residues. The junction had 7 bases not matched to a gene; V was cut back by 3 bases and J by 0 bases. In germline, CDR1 is SGHVS, CDR2 FNYEAQ. Here the CDR3 DNA reads TGTGCCAGCAGCTTCACTCCCGGGACAGCGAACACCGGGGAGCTGTTTTTT. Its protein product is CASSFTPGTANTGELFF. The variable domain in full, completed from reference TRBV7-6 and TRBJ2-2, reads GAGVSQSPRYKVTKRGQDVALRCDPISGHVSLYWYRQALGQGPEFLTYFNYEAQQDKSGLPNDRFSAERPEGSISTLTIQRTEQRDSAMYRCASSFTPGTANTGELFFGEGSRLTVL.

V gene TRBV12-5 combines with J gene TRBJ2-3, with a tentative D call TRBD2 (5 bases). Germline V gene lookup returns CDR1 LGHNT and CDR2 FRNRAP. V dropped 5 bases and J dropped 2 bases, with 23 bases sitting between them. There are 18 residues in the CDR3. The CDR3 here is CASGPEVGRPRPTDTQYF. The DNA of the CDR3 is TGTGCTAGTGGTCCCGAAGTAGGGAGACCCCGCCCCACAGATACGCAGTATTTT.

DNA for the CDR3: TGCGCCAGCAGCGTGCTCCTATACAATGAGCAGTTCTTC. Amino acids: CASSVLLYNEQFF. This chain links TRBV5-1 with TRBJ2-1; D not resolved. This CDR3 is 13 amino acids long. Trimming pared 4 bases from V and 4 bases from J, leaving 9 bases between. CDR1 and CDR2 (germline): SGHRS, YFSETQ.

The rearrangement uses TRBV11-2 and TRBJ1-1; TRBD1 is a possible D gene (6 bases). V lost 3 bases and J lost 3, with 17 bases in between. CDR1 and CDR2 from the germline V gene are SGHAT and FQNNGV. The CDR3 runs to 16 residues. The CDR3 DNA follows: TGTGCCAGCAGCTTCGGGGATGGGGGCCTAGACACTGAAGCTTTCTTT. Protein sequence: CASSFGDGGLDTEAFF.

The rearrangement uses TRBV24-1 and TRBJ2-1, with 9 bases fitting TRBD2. Trimming at V came to 5 bases and at J to 4 bases, leaving 17 bases not matched to a gene. CDR3 length: 19 amino acids. Germline CDR1 and CDR2: KGHDR and SFDVKD. This chain's CDR3 is CATSGSLRSSGGMYNEQFF. The CDR3, as DNA: TGTGCCACCAGTGGATCCCTACGGAGTAGCGGGGGTATGTACAATGAGCAGTTCTTC.

The gene calls are TRBV6-5 and TRBJ1-2; D remains unclear. Germline loops: CDR1 MNHEY, CDR2 SVGAGI. V lost 0 bases, J lost 3 bases, and 8 bases lay in between. The CDR3 is 14 amino acids. DNA for the CDR3: TGTGCCAGCAGTTACTCGTTCGGAGACTATGGCTACACCTTC. This sequence encodes CASSYSFGDYGYTF.

This chain connects TRBV4-1 to TRBJ1-2, with 11 bases fitting TRBD1. There are 15 residues in the CDR3. V shed 3 bases, J shed 5 bases, and the junction held 5 bases outside the gene matches. Germline loops: CDR1 MGHRA, CDR2 YSYEKL. In DNA form, the CDR3 reads TGCGCCAGCAGCCACCCCGGACAGGGGGCTTATGGCTACACCTTC. This sequence encodes CASSHPGQGAYGYTF.

V is TRBV24-1 and J is TRBJ2-7; either TRBD1 or TRBD2 may supply D (5 bases each). The V gene's germline CDR1 is KGHDR and CDR2 SFDVKD. This CDR3 spans 14 amino acids. V was pared by 7 bases and J by 3 bases, with 15 bases between. The CDR3: CATSRGVGGYEQYF. The CDR3 DNA reads TGTGCCACCAGCCGAGGGGTTGGGGGCTACGAGCAGTACTTC.

The rearrangement uses TRBV5-1 and TRBJ2-3; D unresolved. The germline V and J ends were trimmed by 1 base and 4 bases, with 10 bases remaining between them. There are 14 residues in the CDR3. Germline-derived CDR1 and CDR2 are SGHRS and YFSETQ. This CDR3 reads CASSLFDPSDTQYF. The CDR3 nucleotides are TGCGCCAGCAGCTTGTTCGACCCCTCAGATACGCAGTATTTT.

The chain combines TRBV29-1 with TRBJ1-1; 9 positions agree with TRBD1. V trimming: 4 bases; J trimming: 2 bases; junction bases outside the gene matches: 2. The germline V gene encodes CDR1 SQVTM and CDR2 ANQGSEA. The CDR3 extends over 13 amino acids. CDR3 nucleotide sequence: TGCAGCGTTGTGGGACAGGGAAACACTGAAGCTTTCTTT. This gives the protein CSVVGQGNTEAFF.